These 16 T cell receptor beta chains came from one sample sequenced in a study of CD8+ T cells in alopecia areata. The sequencing template was cDNA reverse transcribed from extracted RNA. TCRdb keeps only in-frame clones here, not all; method: immunoSEQ multiplex PCR. The sample contains about 210,000 clones, over 40% of which appear only once. Treatment: oral pan-JAK inhibitor, 5-10 mg twice daily. Sequencing was performed on CD4+ T cells sorted from blood, taken at approximately week 36, from a patient treated with tofacitinib. The source is a human donor with alopecia areata.

This clone turned up a few times. The CDR3 nucleotides read TGTGCCAGCAGCTCAATATACGAGCAGTACTTC. Its protein product is CASSSIYEQYF. The chain uses TRBV5-6 and TRBJ2-7; D gene unclear. Trimming left V 3 bases short and J 4 bases short, with 5 bases between. Germline CDR1 SGHDT, CDR2 YYEEEE. The CDR3 is made up of 11 amino acids.

This clone was seen a handful of times. The chain couples TRBV7-2 to TRBJ1-5; 9 bases line up with TRBD1. The V gene's germline CDR1 is SGHTA and CDR2 FQGNSA. J was trimmed by 9 bases and V by 5 bases; bases with no gene match: 11. The CDR3 is 15 amino acids. The CDR3 coding sequence is TGTGCCAGCAGCACCGGACAGGGGATAGCTATGCCCCAGCATTTT. This translates into CASSTGQGIAMPQHF.

The chain carries TRBV4-1 and TRBJ2-1; no clear D gene. Looked up from germline, CDR1 is MGHRA and CDR2 is YSYEKL. The CDR3 runs 11 residues. Trimming shortened V by 4 bases and J by 3 bases, and 1 base separated the two germline ends. CDR3: CASSLYNEQFF. DNA for the CDR3: TGCGCCAGCAGCCTCTACAATGAGCAGTTCTTC.

The V call is TRBV14, the J call TRBJ2-4; D assignment may be TRBD1 or TRBD2 (5 bases each). Per the germline V gene, CDR1 is SGHDN and CDR2 is FVKESK. The CDR3 has 14 residues. The V and J ends lost 1 base and 6 bases respectively, with 10 bases between them. The CDR3 DNA sequence: TGTGCCAGCAGCCAAGCCGGGGCCTTAAACATTCAGTACTTC. Protein sequence: CASSQAGALNIQYF.

The chain is built from TRBV7-9 and TRBJ2-7, with D perhaps TRBD2 (6 bases). The CDR3 is 14 amino acids. Germline V gives CDR1 SEHNR, CDR2 FQNEAQ (reference sequence). Between the trimmed V and J ends, which lost 3 bases and 6 bases, there was a span of 15 bases. The CDR3 here is CASSFGGILREQYF. As DNA, the CDR3 is TGTGCCAGCAGCTTTGGAGGGATCCTTCGCGAGCAGTACTTC.

This clone has only a few counts. J is TRBJ2-3 and V is TRBV29-1; maybe TRBD1 (5 bases). The CDR3 covers 12 residues. Per the germline V gene, CDR1 is SQVTM and CDR2 is ANQGSEA. The germline V and J ends were trimmed by 3 bases and 5 bases, with 9 bases remaining between them. CDR3 DNA sequence: TGCAGCGTTGATGGGGCTGGAGATACGCAGTATTTT. It translates to CSVDGAGDTQYF.

This clone occurred a few times. CDR3 nucleotide sequence: TGCAGCGGTGGTCTCGGGAGGCTTGAGCAGTTCTTC. Its protein is CSGGLGRLEQFF. The V call is TRBV29-1, the J call TRBJ2-1; 7 bases fit TRBD2. The V and J ends lost 7 bases and 9 bases, in that order; junction bases with no gene match: 9. CDR1 is SQVTM and CDR2 is ANQGSEA in the germline V gene. The CDR3 is 12 residues long.

The chain couples TRBV14 to TRBJ2-5, with a tentative D call TRBD2 (5 bases). V was cut by 2 bases and J by 5 bases, with 15 bases left in between. The CDR3 runs to 15 residues. The germline gives CDR1 SGHDN, CDR2 FVKESK. The CDR3, as DNA: TGTGCCAGCAGCCAACAGACCCCCCGGAGGGAGACCCAGTACTTC. This encodes CASSQQTPRRETQYF.

This clone was counted only a few times. This sequence joins TRBV4-1 and TRBJ2-5, with 7 bases lining up with TRBD2. The CDR3 runs to 15 residues. V trimming: 7 bases; J trimming: 5 bases; junction bases outside the gene matches: 13. Germline CDR1 and CDR2: MGHRA and YSYEKL. The CDR3: CASIPGRGPRETQYF. The CDR3 DNA is TGCGCCAGCATCCCAGGGAGGGGACCCCGGGAGACCCAGTACTTC.

This clone has a handful of counts. Other nucleotide sequences from this sample produce the same CDR3. This sequence joins TRBV27 and TRBJ1-2; TRBD1 agrees at 7 bases. Looked up from germline, CDR1 is MNHEY and CDR2 is SMNVEV (reference sequence). The CDR3 covers 15 residues. V was clipped by 2 bases and J by 4 bases; unmatched bases: 7. CDR3 sequence reads: CASSLSPRDSYGYTF. The CDR3 DNA reads TGTGCCAGCAGTTTAAGCCCCCGGGACAGCTATGGCTACACCTTC.

The rearrangement joins TRBV29-1 to TRBJ2-7; no reliable D call. Trimming took 1 base from V and 6 from J, leaving 13 bases between them. The CDR3 loop spans 13 amino acids. In germline, CDR1 is SQVTM, CDR2 ANQGSEA. The CDR3 region is CSVEVGGFSEQYF. In DNA form, the CDR3 reads TGCAGCGTTGAAGTTGGTGGGTTCTCCGAGCAGTACTTC.

The V call is TRBV20-1, the J call TRBJ2-5; D remains unclear. This CDR3 spans 11 amino acids. The V and J ends lost 3 bases and 3 bases respectively, with 5 bases between them. Germline values: CDR1 DFQATT, CDR2 SNEGSKA (reference sequence). The CDR3 loop reads CSASQEETQYF. The CDR3 nucleotides are TGCAGTGCTAGTCAGGAAGAGACCCAGTACTTC.

Concerning this clone: The sample has other DNA sequences that encode this CDR3 too. This sequence joins TRBV29-1 and TRBJ2-1; 12 nucleotides line up with TRBD2. Losses at the gene ends were 7 bases for V and 3 bases for J; bases not matched to a gene: 7. This CDR3 region has 15 residues. Germline CDR1 SQVTM, CDR2 ANQGSEA. The CDR3 reads CSARTSGTRYNEQFF. The DNA for the CDR3 is TGCAGCGCGAGGACTAGCGGGACCCGCTACAATGAGCAGTTCTTC.

Only a few counts were recorded for this clone. This rearrangement joins TRBV29-1 to TRBJ2-1, with TRBD1 matching 7 bases. Per the germline V gene, CDR1 is SQVTM and CDR2 is ANQGSEA. V gave up 5 bases and J gave up 5 bases; unmatched junction bases: 3. CDR3 length: 12 amino acids. CDR3 nucleotide sequence: TGCAGCGTTTTACAGGGGAACAATGAGCAGTTCTTC. Its translation is CSVLQGNNEQFF.

The V gene is TRBV29-1, the J gene TRBJ2-3; 7 bases agree with TRBD1. The V and J ends lost 4 bases and 2 bases, in that order; junction bases with no gene match: 6. Germline-derived CDR1 and CDR2 are SQVTM and ANQGSEA. The CDR3 is 14 residues long. The CDR3 protein is CSVGDRSSTDTQYF. The CDR3 bases are TGCAGCGTTGGGGACAGAAGTTCCACAGATACGCAGTATTTT.

The chain employs TRBV20-1 and TRBJ2-1; 8 positions match TRBD2. The germline CDR1 and CDR2 sequences are DFQATT and SNEGSKA (reference sequence). V shed 2 bases, J shed 10 bases, and the junction held 1 base outside the gene matches. CDR3 size: 11 residues. CDR3 amino acids: CSARRLAEQFF. In DNA form, the CDR3 reads TGCAGTGCTAGAAGACTAGCGGAGCAGTTCTTC.